The T cell receptor (beta chain) under discussion was sequenced for a study of blood T cell repertoires in COVID-19. The V segment lost 4 bases and the J segment 3 bases; nucleotides outside the gene matches: 7. The germline gives CDR1 SGDLS, CDR2 YYNGEE. This CDR3 comprises 16 residues. Authors' analysis steps: Counts of nucleated cells, estimated from reference gene primer amplification, were obtained. The assay was immunoSEQ multiplex PCR, and TCRdb's table has in-frame clones only and misses some. From that table come the V and J calls and clone size; the DNA was used to work out D and trimming. This sample has 350,000 to 400,000 clones; approximately 93% occur once, and the top ten carry about 0.83%. Cohorts were determined from participant-reported clinical history.

The gene calls are TRBV9 and TRBJ2-5; 12 nucleotides match TRBD2. Sequencing was carried out using PBMCs or T cells enriched from blood (not recorded which). The receptor was isolated from a woman between 40 and 50 years old who had been exposed to COVID-19. CDR3 region: CASSLRASGGEETQYF. The CDR3 nucleotides are TGTGCCAGCAGCCTCCGGGCTAGCGGGGGGGAAGAGACCCAGTACTTC.